This T cell receptor (beta chain) was obtained from a study of blood T cell repertoires in COVID-19 (dated by TCRdb to the early 2020s). Background for the entire study: The collaborator samples originated in the United States, Italy and Spain and spanned the acute and convalescent phases of COVID-19. The samples were drawn from the first 160 participants of the ongoing ImmuneRACE study and from 1,254 subjects provided by 6 global collaborators. The dataset comprised deeply sampled blood TCRbeta repertoires from subjects exposed to, actively infected with, or recovered from COVID-19. The repertoires were released in a freely available public database meant as a resource for research on the immune response to SARS-CoV-2. The material from the prospective study consisted of cDNA or gDNA derived from T cells, B-cell-depleted T cells, or PBMCs. Where available, HLA class I and class II types were obtained from metadata supplied by the sample provider rather than from assay-based typing. The sample metadata nearly always contained a de-identified subject ID, COVID-19 status, age in years and sex. Results the study describes overall, beyond this receptor: The amount of clinical and demographic metadata varied by source and participant and was provided uncurated.

One collaborating source in Seattle enrolled patients during active infection and followed them longitudinally through the course of disease. Collaborating institutions collected whole blood in K2EDTA tubes following their own protocols. For TCRbeta analysis, collaborators shipped samples as frozen whole blood, isolated PBMCs, or DNA extracted from either of those sample types. The immunoSEQ Assay, a bias-controlled multiplex PCR, was used to amplify TCRbeta CDR3 regions from genomic DNA. Per the original workflow: Within the assay, amplification of reference gene primers was used to estimate how many nucleated cells each sample contained. To quantify the absolute abundance of each unique TCRbeta CDR3 rearrangement, sequence reads were collapsed and filtered. For each sample, productive Simpson clonality was calculated by taking the square root of Simpson's diversity index across productive rearrangements. TCRdb carries this immuneACCESS record with in-frame sequences only. Its versions omit some clonotypes, under half of them owing to an unresolved V gene in the studies checked, with the rest unexplained. The D gene and trimming were derived from the DNA, and the V and J assignments and clone size from that table. The sample includes under 250,000 clones, with 65% to 90% observed a single time. The top ten clones comprise about 9.9% of the sample.

Reading the germline V gene (reference sequence) gives CDR1 MNHNY and CDR2 SVGAGI. Between the V and J ends, shortened by 7 bases and 5 bases respectively, the junction contains 15 bases. The CDR3 has 13 amino acids, counting the end cysteine and phenylalanine. Left in the record is the CDR3 DNA by itself, 39 bases read in frame from the first base. As to this clone: It lacks a known antigen. Base-call qualities are not available, and no considerably larger clone is one nucleotide away.

The TCR comes from a man in his forties or fifties with COVID-19, enrolled during active disease. Material for sequencing was peripheral blood. Recombination linked TRBV6-6 to TRBJ2-7, with an unclear D gene assignment. Here is the DNA: TGTGCCAGCACCCCCGCGTTCAGGCACGAGCAGTACTTC. It encodes CASTPAFRHEQYF.